This TCR beta chain was recorded in a study of blood T cell repertoires in COVID-19 (dated by TCRdb to 2018 to 2021). In the study overall: Samples covering the acute and convalescent phases of COVID-19 were provided by collaborators in the United States, Italy and Spain. Subjects who had been exposed to COVID-19, were actively infected with it, or had recovered from it provided the deeply sampled blood TCRbeta repertoires that made up the dataset. Samples came from the ongoing ImmuneRACE study (first 160 participants) plus 1,254 subjects from 6 global collaborators. Where available, HLA class I and class II types were taken from metadata supplied by the sample provider and were not determined by assay-based typing. Nearly every sample came with metadata listing a de-identified subject ID, COVID-19 status, age in years and sex. The material from the prospective study consisted of cDNA or gDNA derived from T cells, B-cell-depleted T cells, or PBMCs. The repertoires were made available in a free public database intended to serve as a resource for research on the immune response to SARS-CoV-2. Results the study describes overall, beyond this receptor: Clinical and demographic metadata were provided uncurated, with the amount varying by source and participant.

A word on this clone: No antigen is known for it. The sample holds no much larger clone one base away, and base qualities are not on file.

Each collaborating institution followed its own protocols to collect whole blood in K2EDTA tubes. For TCRbeta analysis, collaborators shipped samples in one of three forms: frozen whole blood, isolated PBMCs, or DNA extracted from either of those sample types. TCRbeta CDR3 regions were amplified from genomic DNA by means of the immunoSEQ Assay, a bias-controlled multiplex PCR. The published analysis was carried out like this. Nucleated cell counts per sample were estimated from amplification of reference gene primers within the assay. Sequence reads were collapsed and filtered to measure the absolute abundance of every unique TCRbeta CDR3 rearrangement. Productive Simpson clonality was computed per sample as the square root of Simpson's diversity index over productive rearrangements. TCRdb's version of the immuneACCESS table is confined to in-frame rearrangements and falls short of the full clone set. An unresolved V gene accounts for under half of the shortfall where checked; the remainder is of unknown origin. The V and J calls and clone size come from that table; D and trimming were worked out from the DNA. The sample table lists about 180,000 clones, roughly 86% of them with a count of one. Together, the top ten hold about 7.3% of the sample.

The clonotype originates from a man between 45 and 60 years old with active or convalescent COVID-19. Sequenced: peripheral blood.

CDR3 protein: CATSRGTGGSEQYF. The DNA is TGTGCCACCAGCAGGGGGACAGGGGGCTCCGAGCAGTACTTC. The chain uses TRBV15 and TRBJ2-7; TRBD1 fits 12 bases in the junction. V lost 3 bases and J lost 6 bases, and the count of bases not matched to a germline gene is 3. Inclusive of the bounding cysteine and phenylalanine, the CDR3 is 14 residues long. Only CDR3 DNA remains: 42 bases, in frame from the first base. CDR1 and CDR2, per the germline V gene (reference sequence), are LNHNV and YYDKDF. Where the CDR3 stops, the reference TRBV15 and TRBJ2-7 genes take over; the full variable domain is DAMVIQNPRYQVTQFGKPVTLSCSQTLNHNVMYWYQQKSSQAPKLLFHYYDKDFNNEADTPDNFQSRRPNTSFCFLDIRSPGLGDTAMYLCATSRGTGGSEQYFGPGTRLTVT.